This T cell receptor (beta chain) was observed in a study of cytomegalovirus exposure and HLA in healthy donors (dated by TCRdb to 2016 to 2017). Some background on the complete study: According to an earlier analysis of 587 of the donors, some 180 million T cells yielded roughly 100 million unique TCR beta sequences and about 300 Gb of sequence data. An early release that covered more than 550 HLA-typed donors contained approximately 300 gigabases of sequencing data and tens of millions of unique TCR sequences. Among the roughly 400 genotyped donors, around 81% belonged to the genetic ancestry cluster associated with self-reported Caucasian donors. The study aimed to test whether cataloging public T cell receptors could reveal signatures of past pathogen exposure. The study profiled the T cell repertoires of approximately 700 subjects by immunosequencing and related them to cytomegalovirus serostatus. Besides the first cohort of approximately 670 subjects, a separate validation cohort made up of 120 or so different subjects was used. To predict cytomegalovirus infection status, the study combined high-throughput TCR immunosequencing, statistical association of individual TCRs with disease status, and machine learning. To study patterns of TCR occurrence, a later analysis re-analyzed previously published TCR beta repertoires from several hundred donors and added high-resolution HLA genotyping. In the later analysis, no new phenotypic data were used to find candidate immune exposures; instead, reliance was placed on TCR beta sequences and their occurrence across donors. In an earlier analysis of a few hundred of the donors, high-throughput TCR beta sequencing was used to judge whether each TCR beta V gene segment behaved as functional or pseudogenic. Donor age, sex, ethnicity and CMV serostatus were compiled alongside the repertoire data. Genome-wide SNP genotypes for about 60% of the 666 donors were used in a later genetic analysis, which treated that subset as a discovery cohort. Every repertoire in the discovery cohort had been generated on one and the same sequencing platform. Both class I and class II loci were covered by HLA typing, at four-digit resolution. Typing coverage differed by locus: A, B, C, DRB1 and DQB1 were typed in about 629-640 donors, DQA1 in 500 to 550, DPA1 in nearly 610, and DPB1 in roughly 450. Because of strong linkage in the cohort, roughly 5 DR-DQ haplotypes were treated as single units for association and clustering. Among about 410 genotyped donors of the cohort, an average of about 220,000 unique TCR beta nucleotide sequences was sequenced per donor, of which approximately 19% were non-productive. The paper's findings and limits, for the study overall: In a later genetic analysis, fewer N-insertions in productive TCRs were reported among donors in an Asian-associated ancestry cluster than the roughly 700-donor mean. Most TCR sequences were observed very rarely across donors, whereas some public TCRs were present in many individuals. CMV serostatus was the only immune exposure information available for the cohort. Broadly in line with IMGT annotations, most TCR beta V segments showed up in productive rearrangements about 90% or about 30% of the time in an earlier analysis of 587 of the donors. In the study, 150 to 200 TCR beta chains were listed as associated with cytomegalovirus. The authors suggested that the approach could potentially be extended to other disease states and immunological phenotypes. In a later analysis, most CMV-associated TCR beta chains were found to appear HLA-restricted, with HLA associations seemingly driven largely by CMV exposure. When HLA alleles, especially DR and DQ, strongly co-occurred, attributing TCR associations to individual alleles was difficult. The sequencing pipeline was judged likely to have produced a cluster of highly shared sequence variants as a technical artifact. In a later analysis, TCR association rates were found to vary across HLA loci, with the most associated TCRs seen for DRB1 alleles and the fewest for HLA-C alleles. Presence/absence analyses assumed roughly uniform sequencing depth across donors, an assumption that may not hold. A later analysis reported that several top co-occurrence clusters appeared linked to parvovirus B19, influenza, CMV and Epstein-Barr virus. Specific HLA alleles were associated with more than 15,000 TCR beta sequences at a false discovery rate of 0.05 in a later analysis. Correlated functional status among segregating V segments might reflect linkage disequilibrium, but an unknown experimental factor could not be ruled out. The earlier analysis of 587 of the donors excluded approximately 15 rarely observed V segments, including chromosome 9 orphons, because counts were too low. Because HLA typing was unavailable for some donors at each locus, only the typed subset was used in association tests. A further reported finding was that TCR beta sequences accurately predicted the HLA-A and HLA-B alleles for most subjects in the first cohort. An association between a missense DCLRE1C variant and V-gene and J-gene trimming of TCR beta chains was found in a later genetic analysis and replicated in an independent cohort. Some IMGT-functional V segments, including TRBV6-2 and TRBV6-3, could not be told apart with the 87-base-pair reads, so those segments were excluded. Only TCR beta chains were sequenced in this cohort, and the absence of alpha or paired-chain data limited detectable features. A later analysis found that HLA-associated TCR beta chains were more clonally expanded and had lower generation probabilities than equally common non-associated chains. Three of the identified cytomegalovirus-associated TCR beta chains were confirmed in vitro to be specific for cytomegalovirus antigens. In both the original and validation cohorts, the classifier was reported to diagnose cytomegalovirus status with high specificity and sensitivity.

Looking up the germline V gene yields CDR1 MRHNA and CDR2 SNTAGT. V is pared back by 7 bases and J by 0 bases, with 13 bases lying between the germline termini. The CDR3 sequence holds 15 residues, the cysteine and phenylalanine included. Of the read, only the CDR3 DNA is kept; its 45 bases are in frame from base 1. In total, roughly 670 healthy bone marrow donors made up the cohort. At the time of sampling, all cohort members were nominally healthy, though unrecorded immune exposures were likely present. The donor was CMV seronegative and belonged to the group of 320 or so seronegative cohort members. A peripheral blood sample was collected from each donor, and TCR beta sequencing was performed on peripheral blood mononuclear cells. The Qiagen DNeasy Blood Extraction Kit was used to extract genomic DNA from the blood cell samples. As regards this clone: The antigen this receptor binds is unknown. The sample holds no much larger clone one base away, and base qualities are not on file.

Receptors were amplified or captured by the immunoSEQ multiplex PCR assay. The multiplex PCR relied on a mix of 60 forward primers for TCR Vbeta segments and 13 reverse primers for TCR Jbeta segments. The CDR3 region of rearranged TCR beta genes was amplified from genomic DNA with a multiplex PCR assay. The amplified TCR beta libraries were sequenced on the Illumina HiSeq System as 87-base-pair reads. The paper's data handling went like this. Across the roughly 600 repertoires, a later analysis counted 78 million or so unique TCR beta chains, roughly 11 million of which were shared by at least two donors. A nearest-neighbor algorithm error-corrected the raw reads and collapsed the reads into unique sequences, merging closely related sequences to remove PCR and sequencing errors. To assign V, D and J gene segments, CDR3 sequences were aligned to IMGT reference sequences. For a sequence to be retained, a match of at least six nucleotides was required to both a V gene segment and a J gene segment. A rearrangement was called productive if the CDR3 had no stop codons and remained in frame with V and J, and every other rearrangement was called non-productive. CDR3 was defined according to IMGT convention as the region running from the second conserved V-encoded cysteine to the conserved J-encoded phenylalanine. The earlier analysis of 500 to 600 of the donors excluded sequences that lacked an unambiguous match to a single V gene segment. In an earlier analysis of approximately 550 of the donors, V segments were called functional above 56.7% productive rearrangements and were called segregating when the between-donor standard deviation exceeded 5%. To diagnose cytomegalovirus status from the catalog of TCR beta chain sequences, a statistical classification framework was built. In a later analysis, V and J genes were assigned by comparing TCR nucleotide sequences against IMGT/GENE-DB human TR gene sequences. The TCRdist pipeline was used in a later analysis to assign CDR3 sequences and most-parsimonious VDJ recombination scenarios. A later analysis defined each TCR beta chain by its CDR3 amino acid sequence plus V-gene family, and excluded reads lacking a unique V-gene family. In a later analysis, around 600 highly shared, low-generation-probability nucleotide sequences were removed to address suspected cross-contamination and a sequencing artifact. In a later analysis, a clonal expansion index was calculated for each public chain from normalized within-repertoire ranks of inferred template counts. A later analysis computed generation probabilities with a VDJ recombination model fitted to out-of-frame rearrangements, and checked the results against IGoR. In a later analysis, TCR-TCR, TCR-HLA and TCR-CMV co-occurrence was scored with hypergeometric tests, and a repertoire-size bias correction was applied to TCR pairs. To estimate false discovery rates, a later analysis permuted the HLA or CMV assignments 20 times. In a later analysis, co-occurring TCRs were grouped with DBSCAN, and TCRdist sequence similarity was added when clustering was performed within HLA-allele-positive subsets. Repertoires with fewer than 30,000 or more than 120,000 public chains were left out of co-occurrence clustering, as were a few repertoires with anomalous nucleotide sharing. TCRdb carries this immuneACCESS record with in-frame sequences only. Its versions omit some clonotypes, under half of them owing to an unresolved V gene in the studies checked, with the rest unexplained. V, J and clone size are those of that table, while D and trimming were read from the DNA. The sample includes about 140,000 clones, with more than 75% observed a single time. The biggest ten clones account for 1.5% to 2% of the sample.

The sequence joins TRBV6-4 to TRBJ2-4, with the D gene not confidently named. The specimen was PBMCs. The sequence came from a man aged 35-49 years in good health and CMV-seronegative. The CDR3 region has the sequence CASTRRFIAKNIQYF. At the DNA level, the sequence is TGTGCCAGCACCCGGAGATTTATAGCCAAAAACATTCAGTACTTC.